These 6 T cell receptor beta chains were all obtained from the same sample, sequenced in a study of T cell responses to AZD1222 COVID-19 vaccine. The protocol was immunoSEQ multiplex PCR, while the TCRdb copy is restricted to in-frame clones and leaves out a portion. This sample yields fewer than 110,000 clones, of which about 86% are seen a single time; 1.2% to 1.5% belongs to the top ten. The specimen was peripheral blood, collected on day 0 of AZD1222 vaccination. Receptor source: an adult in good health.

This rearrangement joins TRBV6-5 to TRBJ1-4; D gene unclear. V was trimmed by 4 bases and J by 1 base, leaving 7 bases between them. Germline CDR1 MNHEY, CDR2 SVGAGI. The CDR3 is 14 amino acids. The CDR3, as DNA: TGTGCCAGCAGTTTTTCGGTAACTAATGAAAAACTGTTTTTT. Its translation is CASSFSVTNEKLFF.

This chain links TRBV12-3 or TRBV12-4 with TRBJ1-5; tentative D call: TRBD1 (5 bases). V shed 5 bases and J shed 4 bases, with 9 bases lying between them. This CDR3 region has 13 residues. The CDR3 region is CASSQGRNQPQHF. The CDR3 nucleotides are TGTGCCAGCAGTCAGGGTAGGAATCAGCCCCAGCATTTT.

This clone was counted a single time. The CDR3 is CAWSVRAHWGYTF. The CDR3 nucleotides are TGTGCCTGGAGTGTACGGGCCCATTGGGGCTACACCTTC. This chain uses TRBV30 with TRBJ1-2; D is uncertain. The germline CDR1 and CDR2 sequences are GTSNPN and SVGIG (reference sequence). The CDR3 has 13 amino acids. V was shortened by 0 bases and J by 8 bases, with 13 bases between the two germline ends.

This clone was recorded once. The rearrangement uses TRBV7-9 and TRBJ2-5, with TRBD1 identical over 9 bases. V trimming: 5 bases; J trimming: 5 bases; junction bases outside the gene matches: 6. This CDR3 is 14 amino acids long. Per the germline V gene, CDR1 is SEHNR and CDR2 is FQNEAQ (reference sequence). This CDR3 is CASSPGQGRETQYF. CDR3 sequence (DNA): TGTGCCAGCAGCCCCGGACAGGGGAGGGAGACCCAGTACTTC.

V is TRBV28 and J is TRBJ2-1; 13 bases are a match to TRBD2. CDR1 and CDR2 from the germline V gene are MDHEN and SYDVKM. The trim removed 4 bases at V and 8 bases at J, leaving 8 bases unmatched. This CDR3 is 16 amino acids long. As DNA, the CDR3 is TGTGCCAGCAGTTCGGTAACTAGCGGGAGGGCCCATGAGCAGTTCTTC. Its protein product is CASSSVTSGRAHEQFF.

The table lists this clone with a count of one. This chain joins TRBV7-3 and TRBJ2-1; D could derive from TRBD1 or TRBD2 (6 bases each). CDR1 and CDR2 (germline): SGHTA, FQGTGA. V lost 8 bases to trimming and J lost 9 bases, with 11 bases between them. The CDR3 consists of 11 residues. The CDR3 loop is CASSRGVEQFF. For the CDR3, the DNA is TGTGCCAGCTCAAGGGGGGTTGAGCAGTTCTTC.